A single sample gave rise to the 13 T cell receptor beta chains below, sequenced in a study of T-cell memory formation after mild COVID-19. TCRdb reprocessed the 5' RACE reads with MiXCR, giving one entry per CDR3 protein. The table records roughly 62,000 distinct CDR3 sequences, 9.3% of them present only once. The specimen was PBMCs or a T cell subset sorted from them (not recorded which). All receptors come from a young man who had mild COVID-19 (a few samples of this study predate the infection). Cell type and time point are not known.

Only a few counts were recorded for this clonotype. The rearrangement joins TRBV20-1 to TRBJ1-5; unclear D gene. V lost 6 bases and J lost 0, with 9 bases in between. The germline V gene encodes CDR1 DFQATT and CDR2 SNEGSKA (reference sequence). This CDR3 spans 13 amino acids. CDR3 residues: CSARTDSNQPQHF. As DNA, the CDR3 is TGCAGTGCGCGGACGGATAGCAATCAGCCCCAGCATTTT.

This clonotype was seen many times. This chain joins TRBV4-2 and TRBJ1-6; no reliable D call. Trimming took off 0 bases at V and 8 bases at J, with 11 bases between the two ends. CDR1 LGHNA and CDR2 YNFKEQ come from the germline V gene. The CDR3 runs 15 residues. CDR3 protein: CASSQEGGPYSPLHF. The CDR3 DNA reads as TGTGCCAGCAGCCAAGAAGGTGGCCCTTATTCACCCCTCCACTTT.

The chain carries TRBV5-1 and TRBJ2-5; 8 bases fit TRBD1. The V segment lost 7 bases and the J segment 1 base; nucleotides outside the gene matches: 3. The germline CDR1 and CDR2 sequences are SGHRS and YFSETQ. This CDR3 has 13 residues. The CDR3 DNA is TGCGCCAGCTCAGGACAGGGCCAAGAGACCCAGTACTTC. Translation gives CASSGQGQETQYF. Based on the CDR3 plus reference TRBV5-1 and TRBJ2-5, the full variable domain is KAGVTQTPRYLIKTRGQQVTLSCSPISGHRSVSWYQQTPGQGLQFLFEYFSETQRNKGNFPGRFSGRQFSNSRSEMNVSTLELGDSALYLCASSGQGQETQYFGPGTRLLVL.

This clonotype occurred a few times. This chain links TRBV5-1 with TRBJ1-2; D might be TRBD1 (6 bases). V lost 5 bases to trimming and J lost 7 bases, with 21 bases between them. From germline, CDR1 is SGHRS and CDR2 YFSETQ. This CDR3 comprises 15 residues. The CDR3 sequence is CASSSGADPRSGYTF. The CDR3 nucleotides read TGCGCCAGCAGTTCAGGGGCGGACCCCCGGAGTGGCTACACCTTC.

This chain connects TRBV20-1 to TRBJ1-5, with 7 bases that match TRBD1. From germline, CDR1 is DFQATT and CDR2 SNEGSKA (reference sequence). CDR3 length: 12 amino acids. Trimming cost V 5 bases and J 11 bases; bases outside gene matches: 9. CDR3 in amino acids: CSARDRLASQHF. The CDR3 DNA sequence: TGCAGTGCTCGGGACAGACTGGCGTCCCAGCATTTT.

V gene TRBV4-3 combines with J gene TRBJ1-2; possible D gene TRBD1, 5 bases. CDR3 length equals 14 residues. V lost 3 bases and J 2 bases, leaving 10 bases between the germline ends. Germline V lookup: CDR1 LGHNA, CDR2 YSLEER. The CDR3 coding sequence is TGCGCCAGCAGCCATCAGGGAACCAACTATGGCTACACCTTC. This codes for CASSHQGTNYGYTF.

V gene TRBV20-1 combines with J gene TRBJ2-7, with 7 positions matching TRBD2. V trimming: 3 bases; J trimming: 10 bases; junction bases outside the gene matches: 18. CDR1 and CDR2 (germline): DFQATT, SNEGSKA (reference sequence). The CDR3 consists of 15 residues. The DNA for the CDR3 is TGCAGTGCTAGTGATAGCGGGCTTACAACTGGTCGTCAGTACTTC. This codes for CSASDSGLTTGRQYF.

This clonotype was found a few times. The V and J genes are TRBV3-1 and TRBJ1-2; D uncertain. V gave up 1 base and J gave up 6 bases, with 6 bases separating them. CDR1 is LGHDT and CDR2 is YNNKEL in the germline V gene (reference sequence). This CDR3 region has 12 residues. The DNA for the CDR3 is TGTGCCAGCAGCCAAGGGGTAGATGGCTACACCTTC. Amino acid sequence: CASSQGVDGYTF.

Many counts were recorded for this clonotype. The chain employs TRBV7-2 and TRBJ2-3, with D hard to call. The CDR3 totals 14 residues. V lost 5 bases, J lost 4 bases, and 13 bases lay in between. Germline assignment: CDR1 SGHTA and CDR2 FQGNSA. The chain's CDR3 is CASSRRSLSDTQYF. The CDR3 nucleotides read TGTGCCAGCAGCCGGCGGAGCTTGTCAGATACGCAGTATTTT.

The chain couples TRBV5-1 to TRBJ2-5, with 12 bases lining up with TRBD2. CDR3 length: 17 residues. Trimming took 4 bases from V and 1 from J; bases not matched to a gene: 8. Germline V lookup: CDR1 SGHRS, CDR2 YFSETQ. CDR3 bases: TGCGCCAGCAGCACTGGACTAGCGGGGAGATTCCAAGAGACCCAGTACTTC. Residues: CASSTGLAGRFQETQYF. Drawing the rest from reference TRBV5-1 and TRBJ2-5, the complete variable domain is KAGVTQTPRYLIKTRGQQVTLSCSPISGHRSVSWYQQTPGQGLQFLFEYFSETQRNKGNFPGRFSGRQFSNSRSEMNVSTLELGDSALYLCASSTGLAGRFQETQYFGPGTRLLVL.

This clonotype was observed many times. This chain joins TRBV20-1 and TRBJ2-7, with a tentative D call TRBD1 (6 bases). Germline V gene sequence: CDR1 DFQATT, CDR2 SNEGSKA (reference sequence). The CDR3 spans 15 residues. Trimming left V 3 bases short and J 2 bases short, with 17 bases between. CDR3 region: CSAREATTGTYEQYF. Here the CDR3 DNA reads TGCAGTGCTAGGGAGGCTACGACAGGAACCTACGAGCAGTACTTC.

This clonotype was detected ten times or more. V is TRBV20-1 and J is TRBJ2-2; TRBD2 is a possible D gene (6 bases). CDR1 is DFQATT, CDR2 SNEGSKA, per germline (reference sequence). V was trimmed by 4 bases and J by 6 bases, leaving 21 bases between them. The CDR3 has 16 amino acids. Written as DNA, the CDR3 is TGCAGTGCTAAGAGCCGGGACTCCAACGTTCCCGGGGAGCTGTTTTTT. Residues: CSAKSRDSNVPGELFF.

This clonotype was counted between two and nine times. J is TRBJ2-7 and V is TRBV6-1, with TRBD2 identical over 10 bases. Germline V gives CDR1 MNHNS, CDR2 SASEGT. With V trimmed by 8 bases and J by 3 bases, 7 bases remained unmatched. This CDR3 is 14 amino acids long. CDR3: CASVLAGGLYEQYF. CDR3 sequence (DNA): TGTGCCAGCGTATTAGCGGGGGGCCTCTACGAGCAGTACTTC.